This T cell receptor beta chain is from a study of T-cell reconstitution after alpha-beta-depleted transplantation in children. Study results and caveats: Counts and diversity of T cells one year after transplant came mostly from newly produced T cells. Reportedly, only several hundred clones from non-depleted graft cells drove alpha-beta T-cell counts at about two months.

Per the germline V gene, CDR1 is SGHRS and CDR2 is YFSETQ. There are 17 residues in the CDR3. V gave up 4 bases and J gave up 2 bases; unmatched junction bases: 14. About this clonotype itself: Its antigen is still unknown.

The authors prepared the TCRbeta library with unique molecular identifiers. TCRdb recomputed calls from the PCR reads with MiXCR, one row per CDR3 protein. The table has 800,000 to 1,000,000 distinct CDR3 sequences, 25% to 35% seen once. The chain uses TRBV5-1 and TRBJ2-7; 8 bases fit TRBD1. The source is a boy under two years old who had a stem cell transplant for SCID, so the T cells may come from the graft donor. This specimen was PBMCs, mostly from graft donor cells, taken 360 days after TCRalphabeta/CD19-depleted stem cell transplant. The CDR3 DNA is TGCGCCAGCAGCCTACTAGACGGGACAGGCATGCCCTACGAGCAGTACTTC. It is translated as CASSLLDGTGMPYEQYF. The whole variable domain, filled in from reference TRBV5-1 and TRBJ2-7, reads KAGVTQTPRYLIKTRGQQVTLSCSPISGHRSVSWYQQTPGQGLQFLFEYFSETQRNKGNFPGRFSGRQFSNSRSEMNVSTLELGDSALYLCASSLLDGTGMPYEQYFGPGTRLTVT.